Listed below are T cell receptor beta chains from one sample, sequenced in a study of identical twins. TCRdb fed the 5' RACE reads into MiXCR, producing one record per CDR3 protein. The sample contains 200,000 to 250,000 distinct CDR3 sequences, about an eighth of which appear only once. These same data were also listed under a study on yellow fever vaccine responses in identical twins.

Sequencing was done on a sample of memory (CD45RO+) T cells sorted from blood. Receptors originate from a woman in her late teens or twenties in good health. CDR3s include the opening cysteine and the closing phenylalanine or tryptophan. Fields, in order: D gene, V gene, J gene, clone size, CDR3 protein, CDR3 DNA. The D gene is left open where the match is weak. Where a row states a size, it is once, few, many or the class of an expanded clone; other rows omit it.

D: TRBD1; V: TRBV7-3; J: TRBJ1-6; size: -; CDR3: CASSQTGVGSPLHF; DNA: TGTGCCAGCAGCCAGACAGGGGTTGGCTCACCCCTCCACTTT
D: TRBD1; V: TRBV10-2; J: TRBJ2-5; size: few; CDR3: CASSGRGKTQYF; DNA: TGCGCCAGCAGTGGCAGGGGGAAGACCCAGTACTTC
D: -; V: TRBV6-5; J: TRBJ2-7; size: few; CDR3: CASSWDTGEGEQYF; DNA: TGTGCCAGCAGTTGGGACACAGGGGAGGGAGAGCAGTACTTC
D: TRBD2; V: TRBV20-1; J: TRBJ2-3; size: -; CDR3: CSARLAGGFHTQYF; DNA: TGCAGTGCTAGACTAGCGGGAGGATTCCATACGCAGTATTTT
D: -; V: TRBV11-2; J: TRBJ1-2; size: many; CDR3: CASSSPPYGDGYTF; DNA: TGTGCCAGCAGCTCTCCACCGTACGGAGATGGCTACACCTTC
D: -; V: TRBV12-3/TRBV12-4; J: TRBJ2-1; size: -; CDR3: CASSLGIPEQFF; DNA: TGTGCCAGCAGTTTAGGGATCCCTGAGCAGTTCTTC
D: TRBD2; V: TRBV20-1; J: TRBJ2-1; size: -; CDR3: CSALLAGVEQFF; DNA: TGCAGTGCATTACTAGCGGGAGTAGAGCAGTTCTTC
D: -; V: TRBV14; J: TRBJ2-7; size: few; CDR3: CASSQEGWGSSYEQYF; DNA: TGTGCCAGCAGCCAAGAGGGGTGGGGCAGCTCCTACGAGCAGTACTTC
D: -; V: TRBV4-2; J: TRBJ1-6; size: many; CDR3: CASSQVGGLQASTLHF; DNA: TGTGCCAGCAGCCAAGTGGGGGGGCTTCAGGCTTCAACCCTCCACTTT
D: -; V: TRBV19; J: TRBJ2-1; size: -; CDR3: CASSKEAQVTYNEQFF; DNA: TGTGCCAGTAGTAAGGAGGCACAGGTCACCTACAATGAGCAGTTCTTC
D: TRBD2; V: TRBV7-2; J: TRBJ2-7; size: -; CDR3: CASSPSALAGSYEQYF; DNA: TGTGCCAGCAGCCCCTCGGCTCTAGCGGGCTCCTACGAGCAGTACTTC
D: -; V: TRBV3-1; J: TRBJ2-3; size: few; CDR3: CASSESRSPSTDTQYF; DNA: TGTGCCAGCAGTGAAAGTCGTTCCCCTAGCACAGATACGCAGTATTTT
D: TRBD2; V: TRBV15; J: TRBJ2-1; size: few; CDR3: CATSREWTSGYNEQFF; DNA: TGTGCCACCAGCAGAGAGTGGACTAGCGGTTACAATGAGCAGTTCTTC
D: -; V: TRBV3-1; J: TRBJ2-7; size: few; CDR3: CASSQDTREQYF; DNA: TGTGCCAGCAGCCAAGATACGAGAGAGCAGTACTTC
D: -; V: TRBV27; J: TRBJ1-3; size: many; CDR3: CASSFRGGSGNTIYF; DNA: TGTGCCAGCAGTTTCAGGGGAGGATCTGGAAACACCATATATTTT
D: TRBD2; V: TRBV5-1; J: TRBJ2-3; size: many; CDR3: CASSVLAGKSTDTQYF; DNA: TGCGCCAGCAGCGTGCTAGCGGGGAAAAGCACAGATACGCAGTATTTT
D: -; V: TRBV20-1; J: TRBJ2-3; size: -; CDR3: CSAMGRGSTDTQYF; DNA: TGCAGTGCTATGGGGCGGGGTAGCACAGATACGCAGTATTTT
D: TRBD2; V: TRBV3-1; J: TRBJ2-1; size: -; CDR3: CATSRLEREDSRWYNEQFF; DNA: TGTGCCACCAGCAGGCTGGAGCGGGAGGACTCCAGGTGGTACAATGAGCAGTTCTTC
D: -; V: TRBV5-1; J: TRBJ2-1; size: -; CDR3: CASSLNSRVNEQFF; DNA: TGCGCCAGCAGCTTGAACTCCAGGGTCAATGAGCAGTTCTTC
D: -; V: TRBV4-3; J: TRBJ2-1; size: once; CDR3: CASSQESKRYSYNEQFF; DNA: TGCGCCAGCAGCCAAGAGTCGAAGCGTTACTCCTACAATGAGCAGTTCTTC
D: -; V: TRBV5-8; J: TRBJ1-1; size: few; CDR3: CASSFDRPEAFF; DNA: TGTGCCAGCAGTTTTGACAGGCCTGAAGCTTTCTTT
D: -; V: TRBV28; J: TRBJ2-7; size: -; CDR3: CASGKGLYEQYF; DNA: TGTGCCAGTGGGAAGGGACTCTACGAGCAGTACTTC
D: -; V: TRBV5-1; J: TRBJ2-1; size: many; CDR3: CASSFGRNNEQFF; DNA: TGCGCCAGCAGTTTCGGCAGAAACAATGAGCAGTTCTTC
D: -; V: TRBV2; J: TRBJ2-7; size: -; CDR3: CASSTSFGKGYEQYF; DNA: TGTGCCAGCAGCACCAGTTTTGGGAAAGGCTACGAGCAGTACTTC
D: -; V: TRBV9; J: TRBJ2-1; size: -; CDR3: CASSVARYNEQFF; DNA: TGTGCCAGCAGCGTAGCGCGGTACAATGAGCAGTTCTTC
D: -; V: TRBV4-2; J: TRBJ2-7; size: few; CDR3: CASSHPSEGRSYEQYF; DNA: TGTGCCAGCAGCCATCCGTCAGAGGGCCGTTCCTACGAGCAGTACTTC
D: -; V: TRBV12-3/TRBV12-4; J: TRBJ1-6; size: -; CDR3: CASSLAGGNSPLHF; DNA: TGTGCCAGCAGTTTAGCAGGAGGGAATTCACCCCTCCACTTT
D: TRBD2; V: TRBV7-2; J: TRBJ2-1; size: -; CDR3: CASSLAPSGGSPSYNEQFF; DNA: TGTGCCAGCAGCTTAGCCCCTAGCGGGGGGTCCCCTTCCTACAATGAGCAGTTCTTC
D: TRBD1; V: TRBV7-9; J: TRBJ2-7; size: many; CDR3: CASSLGTVSYEQYF; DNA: TGTGCCAGCAGCCTCGGGACAGTCTCCTACGAGCAGTACTTC
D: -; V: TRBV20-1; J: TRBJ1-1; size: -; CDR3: CSEGGTNTEAFF; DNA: TGCAGTGAAGGGGGAACGAACACTGAAGCTTTCTTT
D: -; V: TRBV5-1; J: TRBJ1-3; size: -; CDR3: CASGQDGNTIYF; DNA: TGCGCCAGCGGACAAGATGGAAACACCATATATTTT
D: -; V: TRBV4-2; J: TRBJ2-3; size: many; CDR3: CASSQEGPDTQYF; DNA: TGTGCCAGCAGCCAAGAGGGGCCAGATACGCAGTATTTT
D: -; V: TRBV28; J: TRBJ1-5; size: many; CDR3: CASSPDEIQPQHF; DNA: TGTGCCAGCAGTCCGGACGAAATTCAGCCCCAGCATTTT
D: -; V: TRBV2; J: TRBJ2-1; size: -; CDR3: CASTIRQSSSYNEQFF; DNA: TGTGCCAGCACCATAAGACAGTCGAGCTCCTACAATGAGCAGTTCTTC
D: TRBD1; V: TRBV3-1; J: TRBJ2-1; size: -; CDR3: CASSTGTGYNEQFF; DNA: TGTGCCAGCAGTACCGGGACAGGGTACAATGAGCAGTTCTTC
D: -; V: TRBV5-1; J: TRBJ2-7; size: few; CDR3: CASSFKALGGSSYEQYF; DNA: TGCGCCAGCAGCTTTAAGGCTTTGGGGGGAAGCTCCTACGAGCAGTACTTC
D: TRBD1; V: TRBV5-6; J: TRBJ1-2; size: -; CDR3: CASSLGSQGTVAYGYTF; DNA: TGTGCCAGCAGCTTGGGGAGTCAGGGGACAGTCGCCTATGGCTACACCTTC